Shown below are 23 T cell receptor beta chains from a single sample sequenced in a study of blood T cell repertoires in COVID-19 (dated by TCRdb to 2020 to 2021). The library was obtained by the immunoSEQ multiplex PCR assay. TCRdb's version of the immuneACCESS table is confined to in-frame rearrangements and falls short of the full clone set. An unresolved V gene accounts for under half of the shortfall where checked; the remainder is of unknown origin. Across this sample there are under 250,000 clones, with 88% seen only once. The ten most abundant clones make up around 6.5% of the sample. The sequencing input was peripheral blood. These receptor sequences come from a woman aged 30 to 39 with COVID-19, enrolled during active disease.

The chain links TRBV19 to TRBJ1-2, with 8 nucleotides matching TRBD1. The J segment lost 4 bases and the V segment lost 4 bases, leaving 8 bases of the junction unmatched. The length of the CDR3 is 15 residues. Germline-derived CDR1 and CDR2 are LNHDA and SQIVND (reference sequence). DNA for the CDR3: TGTGCCAGTAGTAACACCGGACAGGGCGCCTATGGCTACACCTTC. This codes for CASSNTGQGAYGYTF.

V gene TRBV19 combines with J gene TRBJ2-3, with TRBD1 matching 12 bases. CDR3 length: 16 amino acids. The J segment lost 2 bases and the V segment lost 5 bases, leaving 5 bases of the junction unmatched. Germline CDR1 LNHDA, CDR2 SQIVND (reference sequence). CDR3 DNA: TGTGCCAGTAGTCCGGGGACAGGGGGCTTCACAGATACGCAGTATTTT. This encodes CASSPGTGGFTDTQYF.

The gene calls are TRBV19 and TRBJ1-2; TRBD1 might be the D (6 bases). V lost 10 bases, J lost 12 bases, and 24 bases lay in between. The CDR3 loop spans 13 amino acids. Germline V gene data show CDR1 as LNHDA and CDR2 as SQIVND (reference sequence). The CDR3 coding sequence is TGTGCCACCAAGGGGGTGACAGGTGGAAGAAACACCTTC. The encoded protein is CATKGVTGGRNTF.

The CDR3 protein is CASSLLAGGPTDTQYF. The DNA for the CDR3 is TGTGCCAGCAGCCTACTAGCGGGAGGGCCTACAGATACGCAGTATTTT. The chain employs TRBV7-9 and TRBJ2-3; 13 bases line up with TRBD2. V shed 5 bases and J 3 bases; nucleotides not matched to a gene: 5. CDR1 SEHNR and CDR2 FQNEAQ come from the germline V gene (reference sequence). There are 16 residues in the CDR3.

This clone was detected only a few times. The chain uses TRBV18 and TRBJ2-1; no reliable D call. Germline lookup yields CDR1 KGHSH and CDR2 LQKENI. The CDR3 is 14 residues long. The V end was cut by 0 bases, the J end by 6 bases, with 9 bases between. In DNA form, the CDR3 reads TGTGCCAGCTCACCACCGACTCCATCCAATGAGCAGTTCTTC. As protein: CASSPPTPSNEQFF.

The chain uses TRBV6-5 and TRBJ2-3; no firm D call. V lost 0 bases and J lost 2, with 12 bases in between. Germline-derived CDR1 and CDR2 are MNHEY and SVGAGI. The CDR3 length is 16 residues. CDR3 in amino acids: CASSYSPALDTDTQYF. The CDR3 DNA reads as TGTGCCAGCAGTTACTCTCCCGCTCTAGACACAGATACGCAGTATTTT.

The chain uses TRBV4-3 and TRBJ2-1; the D is unclear. The germline CDR1 and CDR2 sequences are LGHNA and YSLEER. V was pared by 4 bases and J by 5 bases, with 15 bases between. The CDR3 is 15 residues long. This CDR3 reads CASSRDLTLNNEQFF. CDR3 coding DNA: TGCGCCAGCAGCCGCGACTTAACCCTTAACAATGAGCAGTTCTTC.

The CDR3 DNA reads TGTGCCAGCAGTCGAACAACAGGGGGCGTCTATGGCTACACCTTC. Its translation is CASSRTTGGVYGYTF. The V and J genes are TRBV6-5 and TRBJ1-2, with TRBD1 matching over 9 bases. CDR3 length: 15 residues. J lost 4 bases, V lost 5 bases, and 8 bases had no gene match. Germline-derived CDR1 and CDR2 are MNHEY and SVGAGI.

This chain connects TRBV10-3 to TRBJ2-7; 7 bases fit TRBD1. This CDR3 contains 13 residues. With 6 bases clipped from V and 7 bases from J, the junction kept 9 bases outside the gene matches. The germline gives CDR1 ENHRY, CDR2 SYGVKD. This chain's CDR3 is CAISLTGHREQYF. The CDR3 region has the DNA TGTGCCATCAGCCTGACAGGGCACCGGGAGCAGTACTTC.

This chain links TRBV5-5 with TRBJ1-1; 8 nucleotides match TRBD1. V was clipped by 5 bases and J by 1 base; unmatched bases: 7. Germline loops: CDR1 SGHKS, CDR2 YYEKEE (reference sequence). There are 15 residues in the CDR3. The CDR3 region is CASSYRTGPNTEAFF. CDR3 in DNA: TGTGCCAGCAGTTACCGGACAGGGCCGAACACTGAAGCTTTCTTT.

This chain joins TRBV19 and TRBJ2-7; 9 nucleotides line up with TRBD2. CDR3 size: 17 residues. Trimming at V came to 5 bases and at J to 0 bases, leaving 11 bases not matched to a gene. Looked up from germline, CDR1 is LNHDA and CDR2 is SQIVND (reference sequence). CDR3 coding DNA: TGTGCCAGTAGTCCATGGGGGCTAGCGGGAACCTCCTACGAGCAGTACTTC. Encoded protein: CASSPWGLAGTSYEQYF. Based on the CDR3 plus reference TRBV19 and TRBJ2-7, the full variable domain is DGGITQSPKYLFRKEGQNVTLSCEQNLNHDAMYWYRQDPGQGLRLIYYSQIVNDFQKGDIAEGYSVSREKKESFPLTVTSAQKNPTAFYLCASSPWGLAGTSYEQYFGPGTRLTVT.

The J gene is TRBJ2-7, the V gene TRBV20-1; D remains unclear. V was trimmed by 3 bases and J by 1 base, leaving 16 bases between them. The CDR3 has 15 residues. Per germline, CDR1 DFQATT and CDR2 SNEGSKA (reference sequence). The CDR3, as DNA: TGCAGTGCTAGTAAGGCACACTATGGGTCCTACGAGCAGTACGTC. It translates to CSASKAHYGSYEQYV.

This chain uses TRBV10-3 with TRBJ1-1, with 7 positions matching TRBD1. The CDR3 is 14 amino acids. Germline CDR1 is ENHRY and CDR2 is SYGVKD. The V and J ends lost 4 bases and 5 bases, in that order; junction bases with no gene match: 7. The CDR3 protein is CAISARQGGTEAFF. CDR3 sequence (DNA): TGTGCCATCAGTGCCCGGCAGGGGGGAACTGAAGCTTTCTTT.

The V gene is TRBV19, the J gene TRBJ1-3; tentatively, D is TRBD1 (5 bases). CDR3 size: 15 residues. Germline V gene sequence: CDR1 LNHDA, CDR2 SQIVND (reference sequence). V gave up 5 bases and J gave up 0 bases, with 11 bases separating them. The CDR3 bases are TGTGCCAGTAGTGAACAGGCCAACTCTGGAAACACCATATATTTT. This gives the protein CASSEQANSGNTIYF.

The J gene is TRBJ1-5, the V gene TRBV28; D not certain. Trimming stripped 10 bases from V and 0 bases from J, with 25 bases between. The length of the CDR3 is 18 residues. Germline V gives CDR1 MDHEN, CDR2 SYDVKM. CDR3 region: CATSGFIAAGYSNQPQHF. The CDR3 bases are TGTGCCACTTCGGGTTTCATCGCGGCGGGCTATAGCAATCAGCCCCAGCATTTT. Full variable domain (missing parts from reference TRBV28 and TRBJ1-5): DVKVTQSSRYLVKRTGEKVFLECVQDMDHENMFWYRQDPGLGLRLIYFSYDVKMKEKGDIPEGYSVSREKKERFSLILESASTNQTSMYLCATSGFIAAGYSNQPQHFGDGTRLSIL.

This clone appeared once. V is TRBV15 and J is TRBJ2-5; D possibly corresponds to TRBD2 (6 bases). The germline gives CDR1 LNHNV, CDR2 YYDKDF (reference sequence). Trimming took off 0 bases at V and 9 bases at J, with 11 bases between the two ends. The CDR3 extends over 13 amino acids. The chain's CDR3 is CATSRDGWRAQYF. In DNA form, the CDR3 reads TGTGCCACCAGCAGAGACGGGTGGAGGGCCCAGTACTTC.

The DNA for the CDR3 is TGTGCCAGCAGCTTAAGGTCAGGGGGCGAGACCCAGTACTTC. Translating it yields CASSLRSGGETQYF. This chain connects TRBV13 to TRBJ2-5; 8 bases line up with TRBD1. V dropped 2 bases and J dropped 5; count of bases not matched to a gene: 4. CDR1 is PRHDT, CDR2 FYEKMQ, per germline (reference sequence). The CDR3 contains 14 residues.

This rearrangement joins TRBV20-1 to TRBJ2-5; possibly TRBD2 for D (6 bases). The ends were cut back, 3 bases at V and 5 bases at J, with 25 bases in the middle. Germline V gives CDR1 DFQATT, CDR2 SNEGSKA (reference sequence). There are 17 residues in the CDR3. CDR3 amino acids: CSASSTNPMTSGETQYF. Written as DNA, the CDR3 is TGCAGTGCTAGTTCCACCAATCCGATGACTAGTGGCGAGACCCAGTACTTC.

The chain uses TRBV18 and TRBJ2-1; TRBD1 matches 7 bases. This CDR3 region has 16 residues. The germline V gene has CDR1 KGHSH and CDR2 LQKENI. V shed 6 bases and J 0 bases; nucleotides not matched to a gene: 8. Written as DNA, the CDR3 is TGTGCCAGCTCGTCAACAGGGGCCGCCTCCTACAATGAGCAGTTCTTC. Amino acid sequence: CASSSTGAASYNEQFF.

This chain links TRBV29-1 with TRBJ2-7; 8 bases line up with TRBD2. Trimming removed 6 bases from V and 6 bases from J; junction bases left unmatched: 7. Germline V gene data show CDR1 as SQVTM and CDR2 as ANQGSEA. The length of the CDR3 is 12 residues. The CDR3 here is CSVRSGGGEQYF. In DNA form, the CDR3 reads TGCAGCGTCCGGAGCGGGGGAGGCGAGCAGTACTTC.

CDR3 residues: CASSQIWGVHQPQHF. As DNA, the CDR3 is TGCGCCAGCAGCCAAATATGGGGGGTGCATCAGCCCCAGCATTTT. V usage is TRBV4-1 and J usage is TRBJ1-5; possible D gene TRBD1, 5 bases. This CDR3 has 15 amino acids. CDR1 is MGHRA, CDR2 YSYEKL, per germline. V lost 2 bases and J 5 bases, leaving 13 bases between the germline ends.

In its sample, this clone was seen once. V and J are TRBV6-2 or TRBV6-3 and TRBJ1-1; D unclear. The CDR3 runs 11 residues. Germline assignment: CDR1 MNHEY and CDR2 SVGEGT. Trimming cost V 4 bases and J 11 bases, with 11 bases left between them. CDR3 DNA sequence: TGTGCCAGCAGTTCCTCCCGACATGCTTTCTTT. This translates into CASSSSRHAFF.

The rearrangement links TRBV28 to TRBJ1-5; tentatively, D is TRBD1 (5 bases). The germline V gene encodes CDR1 MDHEN and CDR2 SYDVKM. This CDR3 is 13 amino acids long. V gave up 7 bases and J gave up 7 bases, with 14 bases separating them. CDR3 loop: CASTGLGLQPQHF. CDR3 nucleotide sequence: TGTGCCAGCACAGGGTTGGGTTTACAGCCCCAGCATTTT.